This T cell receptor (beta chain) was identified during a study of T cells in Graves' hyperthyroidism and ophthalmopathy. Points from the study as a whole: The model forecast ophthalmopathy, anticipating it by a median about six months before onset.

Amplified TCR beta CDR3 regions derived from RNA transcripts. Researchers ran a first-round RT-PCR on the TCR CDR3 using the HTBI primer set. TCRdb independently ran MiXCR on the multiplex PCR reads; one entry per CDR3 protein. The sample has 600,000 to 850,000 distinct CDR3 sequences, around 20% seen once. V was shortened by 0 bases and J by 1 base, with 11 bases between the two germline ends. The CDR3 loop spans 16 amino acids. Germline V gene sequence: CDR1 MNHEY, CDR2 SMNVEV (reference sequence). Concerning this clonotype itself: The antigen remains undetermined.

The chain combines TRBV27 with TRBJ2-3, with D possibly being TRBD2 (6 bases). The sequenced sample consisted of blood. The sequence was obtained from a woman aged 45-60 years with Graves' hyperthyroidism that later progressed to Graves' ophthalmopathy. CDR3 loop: CASSLSNPGGTDTQYF. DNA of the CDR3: TGTGCCAGCAGTTTATCGAACCCGGGGGGCACAGATACGCAGTATTTT.